Following are 21 T cell receptor beta chains from one sample sequenced in a study of cytomegalovirus exposure and HLA in healthy donors. Both 60 Vbeta primers and 13 Jbeta primers went into the PCR. Repertoires were generated with immunoSEQ multiplex PCR, while TCRdb's copy carries only in-frame clones and drops some. The top ten clones hold around 1.2% of a sample with under 150,000 clones, approximately 70% of them seen once. Sequenced: PBMCs. The receptors originated from a woman aged 40 to 49 in good health and CMV-seronegative.

The chain combines TRBV29-1 with TRBJ1-1; tentative D call: TRBD1 (5 bases). The length of the CDR3 is 15 residues. CDR1 and CDR2 from the germline V gene are SQVTM and ANQGSEA. Deletions cut 3 bases from V and 0 bases from J, with 14 bases between. CDR3 region: CSVDGGWGMNTEAFF. DNA for the CDR3: TGCAGCGTTGACGGGGGGTGGGGAATGAACACTGAAGCTTTCTTT.

This chain uses TRBV29-1 with TRBJ1-4, with D possibly matching TRBD1 (5 bases). V lost 3 bases and J 8 bases, leaving 16 bases between the germline ends. Germline CDR1 SQVTM, CDR2 ANQGSEA. CDR3 size: 14 residues. The CDR3: CSVEGGDAGEKLFF. As DNA, the CDR3 is TGCAGCGTTGAGGGGGGGGACGCCGGGGAAAAACTGTTTTTT.

The genes are TRBV7-6 and TRBJ2-3; D is perhaps TRBD2 (5 bases). V was pared by 5 bases and J by 3 bases, with 15 bases between. The CDR3 is 15 residues long. Germline lookup yields CDR1 SGHVS and CDR2 FNYEAQ. The CDR3 coding sequence is TGTGCCAGCAGCGACCTCGGGGAGCTTACAGATACGCAGTATTTT. Residues: CASSDLGELTDTQYF.

This chain links TRBV2 with TRBJ1-4, with TRBD1 matching 7 bases. Germline V CDR1 and CDR2: SNHLY, FYNNEI. The ends lost 6 bases at V and 3 bases at J; junction bases unmatched: 7. CDR3 length: 15 residues. Here the CDR3 reads CASSIQGQPNEKLFF. The CDR3, as DNA: TGTGCCAGCAGCATACAGGGACAGCCTAATGAAAAACTGTTTTTT. The whole variable domain, filled in from reference TRBV2 and TRBJ1-4, reads EPEVTQTPSHQVTQMGQEVILRCVPISNHLYFYWYRQILGQKVEFLVSFYNNEISEKSEIFDDQFSVERPDGSNFTLKIRSTKLEDSAMYFCASSIQGQPNEKLFFGSGTQLSVL.

The chain couples TRBV2 to TRBJ2-5; TRBD2 is a possible D gene (5 bases). Gene TRBJ2-7 matches the end of the DNA better, so the J call may be wrong. This CDR3 has 14 residues. The V gene's germline CDR1 is SNHLY and CDR2 FYNNEI. The CDR3 DNA reads TGTGCCAGCCGGCTTTGGGGAGATGACTACGAGCAGTACTTC. It yields the protein CASRLWGDDYEQYF.

V usage is TRBV27 and J usage is TRBJ1-2, with TRBD1 matching over 7 bases. The J segment lost 4 bases and the V segment lost 5 bases, leaving 4 bases of the junction unmatched. The CDR3 consists of 13 residues. Germline assignment: CDR1 MNHEY and CDR2 SMNVEV (reference sequence). CDR3 in amino acids: CASSHRGGYGYTF. In DNA, the CDR3 is TGTGCCAGCAGTCACAGGGGTGGCTATGGCTACACCTTC.

V and J are TRBV5-1 and TRBJ2-6; the D gene is possibly TRBD1 (5 bases). Germline CDR1 reads SGHRS; CDR2 reads YFSETQ. V lost 4 bases, J lost 0 bases, and 11 bases lay in between. The CDR3 is made up of 16 amino acids. The CDR3 coding sequence is TGCGCCAGCAGCATTACCACAGGCTCTGGGGCCAACGTCCTGACTTTC. Its translation: CASSITTGSGANVLTF.

This rearrangement joins TRBV5-1 to TRBJ1-5, with D unresolved. V was pared by 0 bases and J by 7 bases, with 11 bases between. Germline assignment: CDR1 SGHRS and CDR2 YFSETQ. The CDR3 length is 14 residues. In DNA, the CDR3 is TGCGCCAGCAGCTTGGGGCAAGCGGGCCAGCCCCAGCATTTT. Translated: CASSLGQAGQPQHF.

The chain carries TRBV4-1 and TRBJ2-5; D gene ambiguous. V gave up 1 base and J gave up 1 base, with 7 bases separating them. The germline CDR1 and CDR2 sequences are MGHRA and YSYEKL. CDR3 length: 14 residues. The CDR3 nucleotides read TGCGCCAGCAGCCAAGGCAGAATCCAAGAGACCCAGTACTTC. Protein sequence: CASSQGRIQETQYF.

This chain uses TRBV6-6 with TRBJ1-1; TRBD1 might be the D (5 bases). Trimming pared 6 bases from V and 1 base from J, leaving 12 bases between. CDR1 MNHNY and CDR2 SVGAGI come from the germline V gene (reference sequence). This CDR3 contains 14 residues. The CDR3 region is CASRIQQGNTEAFF. The CDR3 nucleotides are TGTGCCAGCAGGATCCAGCAGGGGAACACTGAAGCTTTCTTT.

The J gene is TRBJ2-5, the V gene TRBV5-1; D not certain. Between the trimmed V and J ends, which lost 4 bases and 0 bases, there was a span of 13 bases. This CDR3 has 15 amino acids. Germline CDR1 is SGHRS and CDR2 is YFSETQ. Written as DNA, the CDR3 is TGCGCCAGCAGCCTAAACCCCGGGTACCAAGAGACCCAGTACTTC. Amino acid sequence: CASSLNPGYQETQYF.

V is TRBV6-5 and J is TRBJ2-3, with a tentative D call TRBD1 (6 bases). CDR1 is MNHEY and CDR2 is SVGAGI in the germline V gene. This CDR3 spans 14 amino acids. The germline V and J ends were trimmed by 4 bases and 3 bases, with 11 bases remaining between them. This CDR3 is CASSLTRGTDTQYF. CDR3 bases: TGTGCCAGCAGTTTAACCAGGGGAACAGATACGCAGTATTTT.

The V and J genes are TRBV7-9 and TRBJ2-7, with TRBD1 as a possible D gene (6 bases). The CDR3 length is 13 residues. Germline CDR1 reads SEHNR; CDR2 reads FQNEAQ (reference sequence). Trimming left V 4 bases short and J 5 bases short, with 12 bases between. CDR3 sequence: CASSSQGTHEQYF. CDR3 nucleotide sequence: TGTGCCAGCAGCTCCCAGGGGACCCACGAGCAGTACTTC. Variable domain in full (rest from reference TRBV7-9 and TRBJ2-7): DTGVSQNPRHKITKRGQNVTFRCDPISEHNRLYWYRQTLGQGPEFLTYFQNEAQLEKSRLLSDRFSAERPKGSFSTLEIQRTEQGDSAMYLCASSSQGTHEQYFGPGTRLTVT.

This clone was seen more than once but under ten times. The V gene is TRBV5-1, the J gene TRBJ2-2, with D perhaps TRBD2 (6 bases). This CDR3 is 16 amino acids long. Looked up from germline, CDR1 is SGHRS and CDR2 is YFSETQ. The V end was cut by 1 base, the J end by 3 bases, with 13 bases between. CDR3 loop: CASSLFGGKDTGELFF. In nucleotides, the CDR3 is TGCGCCAGCAGCTTGTTCGGAGGGAAGGACACCGGGGAGCTGTTTTTT.

The J gene is TRBJ2-3, the V gene TRBV2, with 8 bases that match TRBD2. The CDR3 loop spans 15 amino acids. V lost 4 bases, J lost 4 bases, and 7 bases stayed unmatched. In germline, CDR1 is SNHLY, CDR2 FYNNEI. This CDR3 is CASSGPAGASDTQYF. CDR3 DNA sequence: TGTGCCAGCAGTGGGCCAGCGGGGGCTTCAGATACGCAGTATTTT.

This clone was picked up one time. The chain couples TRBV6-5 to TRBJ2-3; 8 positions agree with TRBD2. Germline trimming cut 2 bases from V and 2 bases from J; bases unmatched to any gene: 3. Germline loops: CDR1 MNHEY, CDR2 SVGAGI. CDR3 size: 15 residues. In nucleotides, the CDR3 is TGTGCCAGCAGTTACACTAGCGGAAACACAGATACGCAGTATTTT. Translating it yields CASSYTSGNTDTQYF.

V and J are TRBV5-5 and TRBJ1-5; possible D gene TRBD1, 6 bases. Germline CDR1 SGHKS, CDR2 YYEKEE (reference sequence). This CDR3 region has 14 residues. The V gene lost 4 bases and the J gene lost 7 bases, with 15 bases spanning the gap. CDR3 loop: CASSLGQRGQPQHF. As DNA, the CDR3 is TGTGCCAGCAGCCTGGGACAAAGGGGACAGCCCCAGCATTTT.

V and J are TRBV5-8 and TRBJ2-3; D remains ambiguous. The germline V and J ends were trimmed by 0 bases and 9 bases, with 8 bases remaining between them. The CDR3 consists of 12 residues. CDR1 and CDR2 from the germline V gene are SGHTS and YDEGEE. CDR3 residues: CASSLDPGTQYF. CDR3 sequence (DNA): TGTGCCAGCAGCTTGGACCCAGGCACGCAGTATTTT.

This rearrangement joins TRBV19 to TRBJ2-1, with D possibly matching TRBD1 (6 bases). V was cut by 4 bases and J by 5 bases, with 9 bases left in between. The CDR3 loop spans 13 amino acids. Germline lookup yields CDR1 LNHDA and CDR2 SQIVND (reference sequence). The CDR3 DNA sequence: TGTGCCAGTAGTACCGGACAGAACAATGAGCAGTTCTTC. This sequence encodes CASSTGQNNEQFF.

The chain combines TRBV4-1 with TRBJ2-1; D remains ambiguous. This CDR3 is 13 amino acids long. V lost 4 bases to trimming and J lost 9 bases, with 13 bases between them. Germline V gene data show CDR1 as MGHRA and CDR2 as YSYEKL. DNA for the CDR3: TGCGCCAGCAGCCCCCCTCGAGTAGCTGAGCAGTTCTTC. Amino acids: CASSPPRVAEQFF.

The chain joins TRBV15 to TRBJ1-5, with no clear D. There are 12 residues in the CDR3. Per germline, CDR1 LNHNV and CDR2 YYDKDF (reference sequence). Trimming removed 4 bases at V and 9 bases at J, with 10 bases between. The CDR3 loop reads CATSKEAGPQHF. The CDR3 DNA follows: TGTGCCACCAGCAAAGAGGCTGGGCCCCAGCATTTT. The entire variable domain, with the rest obtained from reference TRBV15 and TRBJ1-5, is as follows: DAMVIQNPRYQVTQFGKPVTLSCSQTLNHNVMYWYQQKSSQAPKLLFHYYDKDFNNEADTPDNFQSRRPNTSFCFLDIRSPGLGDTAMYLCATSKEAGPQHFGDGTRLSIL.